Below are 20 T cell receptor beta chains sequenced from a single sample in a study of blood T cells in healthy people across ages. The authors ran a second PCR of 7 to 11 cycles using a sample-barcoded 5' primer and a J-beta primer mix. TCRdb processed the 5' RACE reads anew with MiXCR; each CDR3 protein has one entry. This sample has 920,000 or so distinct CDR3 sequences; 40% to 55% occur once, and the top ten carry 18%. Sequencing was done on a sample of blood. The source is a woman aged 55-70 years in good health.

The chain employs TRBV7-9 and TRBJ2-5, with D unresolved. The germline V and J ends were trimmed by 6 bases and 2 bases, with 13 bases remaining between them. This CDR3 spans 14 amino acids. CDR1 and CDR2 (germline): SEHNR, FQNEAQ (reference sequence). This CDR3 reads CASRLLNSQETQYF. CDR3 sequence (DNA): TGTGCCAGCAGGCTCCTCAATTCTCAAGAGACCCAGTACTTC.

This clonotype was counted between two and nine times. This sequence joins TRBV4-2 and TRBJ1-2, with D unresolved. V lost 0 bases, J lost 6 bases, and 8 bases lay in between. Germline V gene lookup returns CDR1 LGHNA and CDR2 YNFKEQ. The CDR3 contains 13 residues. CDR3 nucleotides: TGTGCCAGCAGCCAAGATATAAGGGATGGCTACACCTTC. Residues: CASSQDIRDGYTF.

The V call is TRBV7-9, the J call TRBJ2-1, with D uncertain. CDR3 length: 11 residues. From germline, CDR1 is SEHNR and CDR2 FQNEAQ (reference sequence). The ends were cut back, 7 bases at V and 15 bases at J, with 16 bases in the middle. This CDR3 reads CASNSEASLFF. Here the CDR3 DNA reads TGTGCCAGCAACTCCGAGGCCTCCCTGTTCTTC. Filled out from reference TRBV7-9 and TRBJ2-1, the complete variable domain reads DTGVSQNPRHKITKRGQNVTFRCDPISEHNRLYWYRQTLGQGPEFLTYFQNEAQLEKSRLLSDRFSAERPKGSFSTLEIQRTEQGDSAMYLCASNSEASLFFGPGTRLTVL.

This clonotype was seen a handful of times. The chain recombines TRBV7-9 with TRBJ2-5; 7 bases agree with TRBD2. This CDR3 comprises 14 residues. V shed 5 bases and J 5 bases; nucleotides not matched to a gene: 8. Germline CDR1 reads SEHNR; CDR2 reads FQNEAQ (reference sequence). CDR3 residues: CASSLLTSFETQYF. The CDR3 DNA reads TGTGCCAGCAGCCTCCTGACTAGCTTCGAGACCCAGTACTTC.

This sequence joins TRBV7-9 and TRBJ2-1; no clear D gene. Germline V gene lookup returns CDR1 SEHNR and CDR2 FQNEAQ (reference sequence). The CDR3 consists of 15 residues. V was pared by 5 bases and J by 0 bases, with 11 bases between. The CDR3 bases are TGTGCCAGCAGCCTAGAGTCCAGCTCCTACAATGAGCAGTTCTTC. It yields the protein CASSLESSSYNEQFF.

This clonotype has more than one count but fewer than ten. The gene calls are TRBV7-9 and TRBJ1-2, with no clear D. Germline assignment: CDR1 SEHNR and CDR2 FQNEAQ (reference sequence). CDR3 length: 12 residues. V was pared by 7 bases and J by 8 bases, with 14 bases between. CDR3 amino acids: CASTRDLTGYTF. CDR3 DNA sequence: TGTGCCAGCACGCGGGATTTAACCGGCTACACCTTC.

About this clonotype: A read error may produce the germline difference seen at one junction end. The CDR3 DNA follows: TGTGCCAGCAGCGTAGCGACAGGGGGCGGCTACACCTTC. Encoded protein: CASSVATGGGYTF. V gene TRBV7-2 combines with J gene TRBJ1-2; 10 bases match TRBD1. This CDR3 has 13 residues. Per the germline V gene, CDR1 is SGHTA and CDR2 is FQGNSA.

The rearrangement joins TRBV20-1 to TRBJ2-3; D is tentatively TRBD1 or TRBD2 (5 bases each). This CDR3 is built from 11 residues. Germline V gene sequence: CDR1 DFQATT, CDR2 SNEGSKA (reference sequence). This CDR3 is CTTPWGDTQYF. DNA for the CDR3: TGCACTACACCCTGGGGGGATACGCAGTATTTT.

The genes are TRBV28 and TRBJ2-5, with a possible D match to TRBD2 (6 bases). This CDR3 region has 15 residues. The ends were cut back, 2 bases at V and 4 bases at J, with 14 bases in the middle. CDR1 and CDR2 from the germline V gene are MDHEN and SYDVKM. This CDR3 is CASSLRQEGRETQYF. For the CDR3, the DNA is TGTGCCAGCAGTTTAAGGCAGGAGGGGCGAGAGACCCAGTACTTC.

The rearrangement links TRBV29-1 to TRBJ2-7; D perhaps matches TRBD2 (5 bases). The CDR3 is 14 amino acids. Germline V gene lookup returns CDR1 SQVTM and CDR2 ANQGSEA. Deletions cut 6 bases from V and 2 bases from J, with 17 bases between. This CDR3 reads CSVASLPGPYEQYF. CDR3 DNA: TGCAGCGTCGCTAGCCTCCCGGGCCCCTACGAGCAGTACTTC.

This chain connects TRBV13 to TRBJ2-1; the D gene is possibly TRBD1 (5 bases). This CDR3 has 16 residues. Trimming removed 4 bases at V and 0 bases at J, with 13 bases between. Germline CDR1 PRHDT, CDR2 FYEKMQ (reference sequence). The chain's CDR3 is CASSSSTAYSYNEQFF. Here the CDR3 DNA reads TGTGCCAGCAGCTCCTCGACAGCCTACTCCTACAATGAGCAGTTCTTC.

The table lists this clonotype with a few counts. The rearrangement links TRBV29-1 to TRBJ1-6; D is possibly TRBD1 (5 bases). The germline gives CDR1 SQVTM, CDR2 ANQGSEA. Trimming removed 3 bases from V and 4 bases from J, with 13 bases in between. The CDR3 is 15 residues long. CDR3 nucleotides: TGCAGCGTTGACTCGACAGACGAGTATAATTCACCCCTCCACTTT. It yields the protein CSVDSTDEYNSPLHF. The whole variable domain, remainder taken from reference TRBV29-1 and TRBJ1-6, is SAVISQKPSRDICQRGTSLTIQCQVDSQVTMMFWYRQQPGQSLTLIATANQGSEATYESGFVIDKFPISRPNLTFSTLTVSNMSPEDSSIYLCSVDSTDEYNSPLHFGNGTRLTVT.

This chain links TRBV2 with TRBJ2-1; 9 nucleotides match TRBD2. Trimming took 8 bases from V and 5 from J; bases not matched to a gene: 13. The CDR3 is 16 amino acids. From germline, CDR1 is SNHLY and CDR2 FYNNEI. The CDR3: CASRPEASGINNEQFF. The CDR3 coding sequence is TGTGCCAGCCGCCCGGAGGCTAGCGGGATCAACAATGAGCAGTTCTTC.

This clonotype has at least ten counts. The chain employs TRBV29-1 and TRBJ2-4; D possibly corresponds to TRBD1 (6 bases). This CDR3 contains 13 residues. Trimming removed 7 bases at V and 6 bases at J, with 16 bases between. Germline V CDR1 and CDR2: SQVTM, ANQGSEA. The CDR3 nucleotides read TGCAGCGCAAACGTACAGGGTGGAAACATTCAGTACTTC. Protein: CSANVQGGNIQYF. Filled out from reference TRBV29-1 and TRBJ2-4, the complete variable domain reads SAVISQKPSRDICQRGTSLTIQCQVDSQVTMMFWYRQQPGQSLTLIATANQGSEATYESGFVIDKFPISRPNLTFSTLTVSNMSPEDSSIYLCSANVQGGNIQYFGAGTRLSVL.

This chain uses TRBV15 with TRBJ2-7; 8 nucleotides line up with TRBD1. The CDR3 is 15 residues long. Germline values: CDR1 LNHNV, CDR2 YYDKDF (reference sequence). V was pared by 2 bases and J by 2 bases, with 5 bases of the junction left unmatched. The CDR3 spells CATSRPGQDAYEQYF. In DNA form, the CDR3 reads TGTGCCACCAGCAGACCGGGACAGGACGCCTACGAGCAGTACTTC.

This chain connects TRBV6-1 to TRBJ1-2, with D hard to call. CDR1 is MNHNS and CDR2 is SASEGT in the germline V gene. This CDR3 spans 14 amino acids. Trimming removed 1 base from V and 5 bases from J, with 11 bases in between. The CDR3 loop is CASSEGSGVYGYTF. The CDR3 DNA reads TGTGCCAGCAGTGAAGGAAGCGGCGTTTATGGCTACACCTTC.

This clonotype was counted between two and nine times. The rearrangement joins TRBV5-1 to TRBJ2-5, with 7 bases fitting TRBD1. The CDR3 is 15 amino acids. After removal of 5 bases from V and 0 bases from J, the junction contained 7 bases not matched to a gene. Germline V gives CDR1 SGHRS, CDR2 YFSETQ. CDR3 in amino acids: CASRESTGDQETQYF. CDR3 DNA sequence: TGCGCCAGCAGGGAAAGTACAGGGGACCAAGAGACCCAGTACTTC.

The gene calls are TRBV29-1 and TRBJ2-7; TRBD2 agrees at 7 bases. CDR1 and CDR2 (germline): SQVTM, ANQGSEA. Unmatched junction bases numbered 8, after V lost 6 bases and J lost 3 bases. The CDR3 consists of 13 residues. The CDR3 nucleotides read TGCAGCGTCACCCATTGGGAGGGCTACGAGCAGTACTTC. Residues: CSVTHWEGYEQYF.

This clonotype was recorded at least ten times. The chain uses TRBV11-2 and TRBJ2-7; D gene unclear. The CDR3 extends over 13 amino acids. V was clipped by 3 bases and J by 2 bases, with 8 bases between them. Germline V gene lookup returns CDR1 SGHAT and CDR2 FQNNGV. Here the CDR3 DNA reads TGTGCCAGCAGCTTGGCAGATGCCTACGAGCAGTACTTC. It specifies CASSLADAYEQYF.

The chain is built from TRBV27 and TRBJ2-4; D remains unclear. Germline CDR1 and CDR2: MNHEY and SMNVEV (reference sequence). V lost 2 bases and J 0 bases, leaving 8 bases between the germline ends. The CDR3 is 15 amino acids. The DNA of the CDR3 is TGTGCCAGCAGTTTACAGCCCGTAGCCAAAAACATTCAGTACTTC. It specifies CASSLQPVAKNIQYF.